This TCR beta chain was identified during a study of glioma-infiltrating T cells after dendritic cell vaccination. The overall study: Glioblastoma patients came from Phase I and II dendritic cell vaccination trials. The vaccine used monocyte-derived dendritic cells pulsed overnight with autologous tumor lysate.

Sample time point: after dendritic cell vaccination, including at tumor progression/relapse. PBMC were collected before vaccination, two weeks after the third vaccination, and at progression. The data were produced by immunoSEQ multiplex PCR, yet TCRdb's version contains in-frame clones alone and is incomplete. The sample has some 90,000 clones, around four fifths seen once. Germline V gene lookup returns CDR1 MNHEY and CDR2 SVGAGI. The CDR3 is made up of 14 amino acids. V was pared by 6 bases and J by 4 bases, with 16 bases between. This material consisted of blood, taken after dendritic cell vaccination. This chain joins TRBV6-5 and TRBJ2-7, with D perhaps matching TRBD1 (5 bases). The clonotype originates from a human donor with glioblastoma. The CDR3 protein is CASSPTWKGYEQYF. The CDR3 DNA follows: TGTGCCAGCAGCCCAACATGGAAGGGGTACGAGCAGTACTTC.